These T cell receptor beta chains were read from a single sample in a study of CD4+ T cells in melanoma. Data came from immunoSEQ multiplex PCR; TCRdb stores just in-frame clones and leaves some out. The sample lists some 21,000 clones, around 80% occurring once. Input material: cells from a culture (not recorded whether cultured in vitro). All receptors derive from a human donor with melanoma. Each CDR3 is given without its conserved first and last residue.

V gene: TRBV29-1
CDR3 protein: SAGVQFYGYT

V gene: TRBV4-1
CDR3 protein: ASSQRLAGGQSTDTQY

V gene: TRBV2
CDR3 protein: ASSSGTVSNQPQH

V gene: TRBV11-3
CDR3 protein: ASSLPDNTQY

V gene: TRBV11-2
CDR3 protein: ASSLGRGTGRTYGYT

V gene: TRBV19
CDR3 protein: ASTLSGNYGYT

V gene: TRBV10-3
CDR3 protein: AISESATEAF

V gene: TRBV7-9
CDR3 protein: ASSLDEYSTDTQY

V gene: TRBV7-9
CDR3 protein: ASSPPGGSGNTIY

V gene: TRBV6-1
CDR3 protein: ASRGIDSGVYGYT

V gene: TRBV6-6
CDR3 protein: ASRDEGHSNQPQH

V gene: TRBV7-9
CDR3 protein: ASSLPVGGAVTDTQY

V gene: TRBV10-2
CDR3 protein: ASSDGQVPLYEQY

V gene: TRBV2
CDR3 protein: ASKTPPDTQY

V gene: TRBV11-1
CDR3 protein: ASNGQWNSPLH

V gene: TRBV5-4
CDR3 protein: ASSLGDRLGTEAF

V gene: TRBV2
CDR3 protein: ASSEGFYQPQH

V gene: TRBV6-6
CDR3 protein: ASSGGTSVRQAF

V gene: TRBV7-2
CDR3 protein: ASRAPGGTYEQY

V gene: TRBV6-1
CDR3 protein: ASSHAQSRANVLT

V gene: TRBV5-5
CDR3 protein: ASSLQVSINQPQH

V gene: TRBV10-3
CDR3 protein: AIRQNYGYT

V gene: TRBV7-9
CDR3 protein: ASSIFRGTYNSPLH

V gene: TRBV10-3
CDR3 protein: AISETGGPRTYEQY